This T cell receptor (beta chain) was recovered during a study of Ad26.COV2.S vaccination and SARS-CoV-2 variants. The V segment lost 5 bases and the J segment 5 bases; nucleotides outside the gene matches: 7. The CDR3 sequence is 16 residues long. CDR1 MDHEN and CDR2 SYDVKM come from the germline V gene. Assay: immunoSEQ multiplex PCR; the TCRdb copy retains only in-frame clones and omits some. The data contain approximately 410,000 clones, around 87% of them singletons. As to treatment: some 20 received Ad26.COV2.S at low or high dose, single or two shots; about 5 received placebo; per-sample allocation not given. It was on day 63 after the first vaccine or placebo injection that samples were taken.

V and J are TRBV28 and TRBJ2-3; 13 bases agree with TRBD2. The specimen comprised peripheral blood, sampled in a trial of Ad26.COV2.S vaccine versus placebo. The sequence was collected from a person aged 18 to 59 who received the Ad26.COV2.S COVID-19 vaccine or a placebo. In DNA, the CDR3 is TGTGCCAGCAGTCCCCAAACTAGCGGGGGGGAAGATACGCAGTATTTT. Encoded protein: CASSPQTSGGEDTQYF.